The 31 T cell receptor beta chains given below trace back to one sample, sequenced in a study of cytomegalovirus exposure and HLA in healthy donors. PCR involved 60 Vbeta and 13 Jbeta primers. TCRdb keeps only in-frame clones here, not all; method: immunoSEQ multiplex PCR. The sample includes approximately 120,000 clones. Sequencing input: PBMCs. The receptor set was obtained from an older woman in good health and CMV-seronegative.

The chain links TRBV4-2 to TRBJ1-4; TRBD1 matches 7 bases. The germline V gene encodes CDR1 LGHNA and CDR2 YNFKEQ. The CDR3 loop spans 14 amino acids. Trimming took 4 bases from V and 7 from J; bases not matched to a gene: 6. The DNA of the CDR3 is TGTGCCAGCAGCCCACCTGACAGGGCTGAAAAACTGTTTTTT. Its protein is CASSPPDRAEKLFF.

The chain couples TRBV11-3 to TRBJ2-3; maybe TRBD1 (6 bases). CDR1 is SGHNT and CDR2 is YENEEA in the germline V gene. V was pared by 5 bases and J by 3 bases, with 24 bases between. The CDR3 totals 18 residues. The CDR3 nucleotides read TGTGCCAGCAGCCCACCAGACGACACGGGACACCCAACAGATACGCAGTATTTT. Its translation: CASSPPDDTGHPTDTQYF.

This chain joins TRBV6-1 and TRBJ1-3; D is perhaps TRBD1 (6 bases). The CDR3 is 14 amino acids. V lost 7 bases and J lost 2, with 12 bases in between. Germline V gives CDR1 MNHNS, CDR2 SASEGT. CDR3 in DNA: TGTGCCAGCATCAAGGGGGTCCCTGGAAACACCATATATTTT. This gives the protein CASIKGVPGNTIYF.

With regard to this clone: The CDR3 carries no conserved terminal phenylalanine or tryptophan, so it likely arises from a read error. The chain couples TRBV5-4 to TRBJ1-2, with TRBD1 matching over 9 bases. CDR1 and CDR2 from the germline V gene are SGHNT and YYREEE (reference sequence). V trimming: 6 bases; J trimming: 6 bases; junction bases outside the gene matches: 9. The CDR3 contains 14 residues. The CDR3 loop is CASTPTTGGNGYTL. Here the CDR3 DNA reads TGTGCCAGCACTCCCACGACAGGGGGGAATGGCTACACCCTC.

The chain couples TRBV5-4 to TRBJ1-4, with D possibly TRBD1 on 5 matching bases. Germline loops: CDR1 SGHNT, CDR2 YYREEE (reference sequence). The CDR3 is 14 amino acids. V was cut by 3 bases and J by 9 bases, with 15 bases left in between. The CDR3 protein is CASSSETRQKKLFF. CDR3 nucleotide sequence: TGTGCCAGCAGCTCTGAGACCCGACAGAAAAAACTGTTTTTT.

The V call is TRBV5-6, the J call TRBJ1-4; TRBD1 aligns across 12 bases. The CDR3 has 14 amino acids. Losses at the gene ends were 3 bases for V and 7 bases for J; bases not matched to a gene: 1. Germline V gives CDR1 SGHDT, CDR2 YYEEEE. The CDR3 coding sequence is TGTGCCAGCAGCTGGGACAGGGGGCGTGAAAAACTGTTTTTT. Translation: CASSWDRGREKLFF. The full variable domain, completed using reference TRBV5-6 and TRBJ1-4, is DAGVTQSPTHLIKTRGQQVTLRCSPKSGHDTVSWYQQALGQGPQFIFQYYEEEERQRGNFPDRFSGHQFPNYSSELNVNALLLGDSALYLCASSWDRGREKLFFGSGTQLSVL.

The J gene is TRBJ2-1, the V gene TRBV28; TRBD2 matches at 10 bases. The CDR3 extends over 17 amino acids. Germline CDR1 MDHEN, CDR2 SYDVKM. V lost 6 bases and J lost 6; bases outside the gene matches: 14. DNA of the CDR3: TGTGCCAGCAGCCTTCGACTAGCGGGTGTTCGCGGCAATGAGCAGTTCTTC. It is translated as CASSLRLAGVRGNEQFF.

The chain uses TRBV28 and TRBJ1-4; a weak D match, TRBD1 (6 bases). This CDR3 region has 14 residues. Per the germline V gene, CDR1 is MDHEN and CDR2 is SYDVKM. Between the trimmed V and J ends, which lost 8 bases and 10 bases, there was a span of 20 bases. The CDR3 loop is CASPQGTGLSKLFF. CDR3 in DNA: TGTGCCAGCCCGCAAGGAACAGGGTTGTCAAAACTGTTTTTT.

The genes are TRBV11-2 and TRBJ2-3; the D gene is possibly TRBD2 (6 bases). Trimming pared 5 bases from V and 3 bases from J, leaving 18 bases between. CDR1 is SGHAT, CDR2 FQNNGV, per germline. CDR3 length: 16 amino acids. CDR3 bases: TGTGCCAGCAGCGGCGAACCGGGACTTGGGACAGATACGCAGTATTTT. Translating it yields CASSGEPGLGTDTQYF.

J is TRBJ2-5 and V is TRBV10-2; TRBD2 matches at 8 bases. With the DNA end fitting TRBJ2-7 better, the J assignment may be wrong. Germline CDR1 and CDR2: WSHSY and SAAADI. The CDR3 has 15 residues. The CDR3 bases are TGCGCCAGCAGGGGGAGCGGGAGCCTTTCCTACGAGCAGTACTTC. Translated, it gives CASRGSGSLSYEQYF.

V is TRBV5-1 and J is TRBJ1-4; TRBD1 agrees at 8 bases. The CDR3 is made up of 18 amino acids. The V segment lost 2 bases and the J segment 5 bases; nucleotides outside the gene matches: 14. Germline V lookup: CDR1 SGHRS, CDR2 YFSETQ. CDR3 sequence: CASSFGQGGSWRNEKLFF. DNA for the CDR3: TGCGCCAGCAGCTTCGGACAGGGAGGAAGTTGGCGGAATGAAAAACTGTTTTTT.

The V gene is TRBV2, the J gene TRBJ1-4, with 8 bases aligning to TRBD1. Germline CDR1 reads SNHLY; CDR2 reads FYNNEI. Losses at the gene ends were 3 bases for V and 7 bases for J; bases not matched to a gene: 4. The CDR3 loop spans 14 amino acids. As DNA, the CDR3 is TGTGCCAGCAGTGAGACAGGGGCTGGTGAAAAACTGTTTTTT. Translating gives CASSETGAGEKLFF.

This chain connects TRBV18 to TRBJ2-6, with D perhaps TRBD1 (5 bases). Germline-derived CDR1 and CDR2 are KGHSH and LQKENI. The CDR3 is 14 residues long. With 8 bases removed from V and 0 bases from J, the gap between germline ends came to 8 bases. CDR3 amino acids: CASLRGSGANVLTF. CDR3 nucleotide sequence: TGTGCCAGCCTAAGGGGCTCTGGGGCCAACGTCCTGACTTTC.

The CDR3 reads CASSEVWGGQPQHF. CDR3 nucleotides: TGTGCCAGCAGTGAAGTGTGGGGAGGTCAGCCCCAGCATTTT. This sequence joins TRBV6-1 and TRBJ1-5; D is unclear. This CDR3 is built from 14 residues. Trimming stripped 1 base from V and 6 bases from J, with 10 bases between. Germline-derived CDR1 and CDR2 are MNHNS and SASEGT.

The rearrangement links TRBV5-5 to TRBJ1-5, with 7 positions matching TRBD1. The CDR3 has 17 residues. Germline lookup yields CDR1 SGHKS and CDR2 YYEKEE (reference sequence). With 4 bases clipped from V and 4 bases from J, the junction kept 14 bases outside the gene matches. The chain's CDR3 is CASSPAIYRGLNQPQHF. The CDR3 DNA is TGTGCCAGCAGCCCCGCAATTTACAGGGGATTAAATCAGCCCCAGCATTTT.

The gene calls are TRBV6-4 and TRBJ2-2; TRBD1 matches at 11 bases. Germline CDR1 is MRHNA and CDR2 is SNTAGT. Trimming cost V 4 bases and J 4 bases; bases outside gene matches: 2. The length of the CDR3 is 15 residues. The CDR3 region has the DNA TGTGCCAGCAGTGCCGGGACAGGGGGCACCGGGGAGCTGTTTTTT. Translated, it gives CASSAGTGGTGELFF.

The chain carries TRBV21-1 and TRBJ2-6; the table's TRBD2 call for D was not verified on the DNA. TRBV21-1 is tagged as a pseudogene. The CDR3 contains 15 residues. CDR3 nucleotide sequence: TGTGCCAGCAGCAAAGGTTACTCTGGGGCCAACGTCCTGACTTTC. The encoded protein is CASSKGYSGANVLTF.

This chain connects TRBV5-1 to TRBJ2-3, with 7 bases identical to TRBD2. Per the germline V gene, CDR1 is SGHRS and CDR2 is YFSETQ. The CDR3 loop spans 15 amino acids. The J segment lost 4 bases and the V segment lost 0 bases, leaving 5 bases of the junction unmatched. In DNA form, the CDR3 reads TGCGCCAGCAGCTTGGGCGGGAGAGAGGCAGATACGCAGTATTTT. Its protein is CASSLGGREADTQYF. The full variable domain, rest sourced from reference TRBV5-1 and TRBJ2-3, is KAGVTQTPRYLIKTRGQQVTLSCSPISGHRSVSWYQQTPGQGLQFLFEYFSETQRNKGNFPGRFSGRQFSNSRSEMNVSTLELGDSALYLCASSLGGREADTQYFGPGTRLTVL.

This chain links TRBV5-6 with TRBJ1-5; a weak D match, TRBD1 (5 bases). Germline values: CDR1 SGHDT, CDR2 YYEEEE. V shed 0 bases and J shed 7 bases, with 14 bases lying between them. The CDR3 is 15 amino acids. DNA for the CDR3: TGTGCCAGCAGCTTGGGGGCAGGGATAGGACAGCCCCAGCATTTT. Translated, it gives CASSLGAGIGQPQHF.

The chain combines TRBV7-9 with TRBJ1-3; maybe TRBD1 (6 bases). The CDR3 extends over 15 amino acids. V lost 2 bases, J lost 7 bases, and 15 bases lay in between. CDR1 SEHNR and CDR2 FQNEAQ come from the germline V gene (reference sequence). In DNA, the CDR3 is TGTGCCAGCAGCTTAACAGGGTTGGTAGCGAACACCATATATTTT. It translates to CASSLTGLVANTIYF.

The chain employs TRBV21-1 and TRBJ2-5; TRBD2, as called in the table, went unchecked against the DNA. TRBV21-1 is a pseudogene locus. The CDR3 length is 14 residues. The CDR3 is CASQQLRDGETQYF. In nucleotides, the CDR3 is TGTGCCAGCCAGCAGCTACGGGATGGTGAGACCCAGTACTTC.

This chain connects TRBV19 to TRBJ1-5; a weak D match, TRBD1 (6 bases). CDR3 size: 15 residues. From germline, CDR1 is LNHDA and CDR2 SQIVND (reference sequence). V was cut by 5 bases and J by 1 base, with 12 bases left in between. The CDR3 DNA reads as TGTGCCAGTAGTCCAAATCAGGGGAGCAATCAGCCCCAGCATTTT. The encoded protein is CASSPNQGSNQPQHF.

The CDR3, as DNA: TGTGCCAGCAAAACAGGGAACACTGAAGCTTTCTTT. It codes for CASKTGNTEAFF. The chain links TRBV6-5 to TRBJ1-1; D is perhaps TRBD1 (5 bases). Trimming took off 7 bases at V and 1 base at J, with 7 bases between the two ends. This CDR3 has 12 amino acids. CDR1 and CDR2 from the germline V gene are MNHEY and SVGAGI.

This chain connects TRBV7-9 to TRBJ1-2; D perhaps matches TRBD1 (6 bases). Germline loops: CDR1 SEHNR, CDR2 FQNEAQ (reference sequence). V lost 6 bases to trimming and J lost 6 bases, with 17 bases between them. This CDR3 comprises 14 residues. The CDR3: CASRPTGISNGYTF. The CDR3 nucleotides read TGTGCCAGCAGACCAACAGGGATTTCGAATGGCTACACCTTC.

This rearrangement joins TRBV7-3 to TRBJ2-7; 10 bases map to TRBD1. This CDR3 spans 16 amino acids. Germline values: CDR1 SGHTA, CDR2 FQGTGA. Germline trimming cut 2 bases from V and 4 bases from J; bases unmatched to any gene: 8. The CDR3 DNA reads TGTGCCAGCAGCTTAGCCGGGACAGGGGAAGGATACGAGCAGTACTTC. Amino acid sequence: CASSLAGTGEGYEQYF.

The CDR3 sequence: CASRLDRGNQPQHF. CDR3 coding DNA: TGTGCCAGCAGATTGGACAGGGGCAATCAGCCCCAGCATTTT. The chain has TRBV2 and TRBJ1-5, with TRBD1 matching 8 bases. Germline CDR1 and CDR2: SNHLY and FYNNEI. Losses at the gene ends were 6 bases for V and 2 bases for J; bases not matched to a gene: 3. The CDR3 totals 14 residues.

This chain links TRBV7-9 with TRBJ2-6; D is uncertain. Between the trimmed V and J ends, which lost 4 bases and 1 base, there was a span of 2 bases. CDR3 size: 13 residues. Per the germline V gene, CDR1 is SEHNR and CDR2 is FQNEAQ (reference sequence). In nucleotides, the CDR3 is TGTGCCAGCAGCTCGTCTGGGGCCAACGTCCTGACTTTC. It codes for CASSSSGANVLTF.

V usage is TRBV9 and J usage is TRBJ2-7; possibly TRBD2 for D (6 bases). The CDR3 spans 13 residues. Germline V gene data show CDR1 as SGDLS and CDR2 as YYNGEE. The ends were cut back, 3 bases at V and 3 bases at J, with 10 bases in the middle. For the CDR3, the DNA is TGTGCCAGCAGCGCCGGGGGAATCTACGAGCAGTACTTC. Residues: CASSAGGIYEQYF.

The CDR3 here is CASSPSSNIQYF. Here the CDR3 DNA reads TGTGCCAGCAGCCCCTCTTCCAACATTCAGTACTTC. This chain uses TRBV13 with TRBJ2-4; D is unclear. The CDR3 runs to 12 residues. Germline CDR1 and CDR2: PRHDT and FYEKMQ (reference sequence). The V and J ends lost 5 bases and 7 bases respectively, with 9 bases between them.

Points on this clone: A junction boundary mismatches the germline segment, possibly from a read error. The chain links TRBV6-5 to TRBJ2-7; unclear D gene. Germline CDR1 is MNHEY and CDR2 is SVGAGI. The CDR3 has 14 amino acids. CDR3 coding DNA: TGTGCCAGCAGTGACTCCTATCGGGTGGTCGAGCAGTACTTC. Its protein product is CASSDSYRVVEQYF.

This sequence joins TRBV9 and TRBJ2-7; D unclear. CDR3 length: 15 residues. Trimming pared 3 bases from V and 2 bases from J, leaving 15 bases between. CDR1 and CDR2 from the germline V gene are SGDLS and YYNGEE. This CDR3 is CASSGRPSGPYEQYF. DNA for the CDR3: TGTGCCAGCAGCGGACGACCCTCAGGTCCCTACGAGCAGTACTTC.